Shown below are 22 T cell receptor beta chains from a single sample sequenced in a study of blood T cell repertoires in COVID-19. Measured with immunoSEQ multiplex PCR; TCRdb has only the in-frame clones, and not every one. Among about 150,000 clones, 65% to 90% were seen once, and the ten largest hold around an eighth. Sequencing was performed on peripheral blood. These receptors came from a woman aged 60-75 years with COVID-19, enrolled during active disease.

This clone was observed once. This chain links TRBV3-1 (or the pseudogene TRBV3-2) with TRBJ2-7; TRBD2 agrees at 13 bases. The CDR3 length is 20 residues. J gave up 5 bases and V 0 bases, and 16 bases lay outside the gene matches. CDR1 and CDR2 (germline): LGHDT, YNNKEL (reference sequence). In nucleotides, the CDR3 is TGTGCCAGCAGCCAAGAATCCCCCTTACTAGCGGGAGGGCCTTTCAACGAGCAGTACTTC. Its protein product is CASSQESPLLAGGPFNEQYF.

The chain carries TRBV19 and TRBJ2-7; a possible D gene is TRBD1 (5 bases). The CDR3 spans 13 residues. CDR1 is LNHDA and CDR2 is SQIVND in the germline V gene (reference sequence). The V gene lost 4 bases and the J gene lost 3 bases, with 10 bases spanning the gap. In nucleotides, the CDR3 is TGTGCCAGTAGTACTGGGGCCGGCTACGAGCAGTACTTC. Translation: CASSTGAGYEQYF.

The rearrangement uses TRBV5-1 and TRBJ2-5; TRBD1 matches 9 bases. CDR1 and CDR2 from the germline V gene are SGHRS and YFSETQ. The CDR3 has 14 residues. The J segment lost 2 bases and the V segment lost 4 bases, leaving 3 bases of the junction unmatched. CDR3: CASSRGTGQETQYF. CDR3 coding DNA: TGCGCCAGCAGCCGCGGGACAGGGCAAGAGACCCAGTACTTC. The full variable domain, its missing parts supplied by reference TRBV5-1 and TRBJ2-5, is KAGVTQTPRYLIKTRGQQVTLSCSPISGHRSVSWYQQTPGQGLQFLFEYFSETQRNKGNFPGRFSGRQFSNSRSEMNVSTLELGDSALYLCASSRGTGQETQYFGPGTRLLVL.

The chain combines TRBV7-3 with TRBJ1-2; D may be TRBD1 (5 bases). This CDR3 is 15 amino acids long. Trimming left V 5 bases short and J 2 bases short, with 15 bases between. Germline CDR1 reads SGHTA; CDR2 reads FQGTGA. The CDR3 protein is CASSPEAGRNYGYTF. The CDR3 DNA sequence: TGTGCCAGCAGCCCAGAGGCAGGGCGCAACTATGGCTACACCTTC.

The CDR3, as DNA: TGTGCCAGCAGACAAGGACAGGGGATCCGTGAAGCTTTCTTT. Protein product: CASRQGQGIREAFF. The rearrangement uses TRBV6-5 and TRBJ1-1, with 9 bases matching TRBD1. This CDR3 is 14 amino acids long. With 6 bases clipped from V and 7 bases from J, the junction kept 9 bases outside the gene matches. Germline CDR1 MNHEY, CDR2 SVGAGI.

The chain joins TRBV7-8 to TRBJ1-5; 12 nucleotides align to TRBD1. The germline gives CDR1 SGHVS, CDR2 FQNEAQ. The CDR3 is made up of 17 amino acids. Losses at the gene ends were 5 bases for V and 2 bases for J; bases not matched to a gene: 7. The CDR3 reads CASSPGTGGRGNQPQHF. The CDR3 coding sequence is TGTGCCAGCAGCCCCGGGACAGGGGGCCGAGGCAATCAGCCCCAGCATTTT.

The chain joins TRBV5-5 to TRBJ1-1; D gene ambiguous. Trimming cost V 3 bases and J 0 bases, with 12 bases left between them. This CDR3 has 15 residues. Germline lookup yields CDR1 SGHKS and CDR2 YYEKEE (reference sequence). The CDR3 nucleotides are TGTGCCAGCAGCTCCTACACGACATTGAACACTGAAGCTTTCTTT. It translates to CASSSYTTLNTEAFF.

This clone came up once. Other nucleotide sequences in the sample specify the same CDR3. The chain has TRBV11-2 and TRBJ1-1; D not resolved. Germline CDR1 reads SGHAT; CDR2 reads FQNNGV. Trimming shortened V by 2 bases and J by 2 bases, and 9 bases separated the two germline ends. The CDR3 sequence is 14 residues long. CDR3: CASSLFTGNTEAFF. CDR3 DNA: TGTGCCAGCAGCTTATTCACGGGTAACACTGAAGCTTTCTTT. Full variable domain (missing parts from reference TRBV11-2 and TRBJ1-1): EAGVAQSPRYKIIEKRQSVAFWCNPISGHATLYWYQQILGQGPKLLIQFQNNGVVDDSQLPKDRFSAERLKGVDSTLKIQPAKLEDSAVYLCASSLFTGNTEAFFGQGTRLTVV.

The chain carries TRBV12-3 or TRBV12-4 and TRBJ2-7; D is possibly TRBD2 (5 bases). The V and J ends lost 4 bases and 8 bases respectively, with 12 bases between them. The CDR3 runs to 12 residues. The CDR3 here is CASSSVEDKQYF. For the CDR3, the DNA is TGTGCCAGCAGTTCCGTGGAGGATAAGCAGTACTTC.

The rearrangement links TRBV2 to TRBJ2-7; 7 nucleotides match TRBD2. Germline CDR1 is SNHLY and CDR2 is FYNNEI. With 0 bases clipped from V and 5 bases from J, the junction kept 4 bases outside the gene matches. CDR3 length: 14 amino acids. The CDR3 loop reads CASSEAWGGDEQYF. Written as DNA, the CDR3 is TGTGCCAGCAGTGAAGCCTGGGGGGGGGACGAGCAGTACTTC.

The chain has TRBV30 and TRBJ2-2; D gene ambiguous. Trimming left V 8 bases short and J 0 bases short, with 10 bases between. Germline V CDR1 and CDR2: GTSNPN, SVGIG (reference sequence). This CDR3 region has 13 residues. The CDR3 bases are TGTGCCCACCGGTCTACGAACACCGGGGAGCTGTTTTTT. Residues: CAHRSTNTGELFF.

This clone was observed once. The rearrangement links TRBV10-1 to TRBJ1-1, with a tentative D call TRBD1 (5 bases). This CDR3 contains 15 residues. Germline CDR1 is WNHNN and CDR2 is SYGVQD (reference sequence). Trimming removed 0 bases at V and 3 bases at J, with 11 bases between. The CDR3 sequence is CASSESGVGDTEAFF. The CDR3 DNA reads TGCGCCAGCAGTGAGTCAGGGGTAGGAGACACTGAAGCTTTCTTT.

CDR3 in DNA: TGTGCCAGCAGCTTAAGTCCCGGGATCAACACTGAAGCTTTCTTT. This encodes CASSLSPGINTEAFF. This chain links TRBV7-6 with TRBJ1-1; D not certain. The CDR3 has 15 amino acids. Germline V gene sequence: CDR1 SGHVS, CDR2 FNYEAQ. V lost 2 bases and J 2 bases, leaving 12 bases between the germline ends.

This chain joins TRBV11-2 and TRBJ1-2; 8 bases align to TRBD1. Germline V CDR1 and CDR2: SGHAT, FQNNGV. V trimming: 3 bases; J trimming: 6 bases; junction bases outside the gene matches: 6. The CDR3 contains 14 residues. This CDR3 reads CASSFNKTGDGYTF. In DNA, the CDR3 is TGTGCCAGCAGCTTCAACAAGACAGGGGATGGCTACACCTTC.

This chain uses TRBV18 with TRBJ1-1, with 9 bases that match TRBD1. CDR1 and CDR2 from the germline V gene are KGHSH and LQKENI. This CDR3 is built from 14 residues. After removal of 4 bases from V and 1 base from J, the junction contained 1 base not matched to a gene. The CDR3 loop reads CASSRQGENTEAFF. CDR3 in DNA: TGTGCCAGCTCACGACAGGGGGAGAACACTGAAGCTTTCTTT.

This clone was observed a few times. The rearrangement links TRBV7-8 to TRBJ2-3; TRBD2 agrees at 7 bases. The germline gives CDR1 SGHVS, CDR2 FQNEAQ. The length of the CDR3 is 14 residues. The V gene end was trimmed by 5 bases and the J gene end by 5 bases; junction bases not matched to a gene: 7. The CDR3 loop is CASSQAGVGDTQYF. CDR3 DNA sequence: TGTGCCAGCAGCCAGGCGGGGGTTGGAGATACGCAGTATTTT.

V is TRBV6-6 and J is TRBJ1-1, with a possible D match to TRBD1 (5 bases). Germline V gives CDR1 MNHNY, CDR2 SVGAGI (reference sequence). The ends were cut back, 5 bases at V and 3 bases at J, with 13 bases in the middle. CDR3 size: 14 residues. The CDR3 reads CASSLQGADTEAFF. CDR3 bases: TGTGCCAGCAGTCTTCAGGGCGCGGACACTGAAGCTTTCTTT.

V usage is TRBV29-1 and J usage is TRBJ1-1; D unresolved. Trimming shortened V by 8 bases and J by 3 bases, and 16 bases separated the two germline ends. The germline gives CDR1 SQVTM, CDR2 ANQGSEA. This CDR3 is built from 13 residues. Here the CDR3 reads CSPGGPGYTEAFF. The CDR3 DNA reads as TGCAGCCCAGGCGGGCCGGGGTACACTGAAGCTTTCTTT.

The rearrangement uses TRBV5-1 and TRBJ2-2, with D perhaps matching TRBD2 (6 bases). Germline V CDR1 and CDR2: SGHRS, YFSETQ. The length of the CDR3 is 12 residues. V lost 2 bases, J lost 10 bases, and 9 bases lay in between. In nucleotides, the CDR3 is TGCGCCAGCAGCTTAGGAGGGCAGGAGCTGTTTTTT. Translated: CASSLGGQELFF.

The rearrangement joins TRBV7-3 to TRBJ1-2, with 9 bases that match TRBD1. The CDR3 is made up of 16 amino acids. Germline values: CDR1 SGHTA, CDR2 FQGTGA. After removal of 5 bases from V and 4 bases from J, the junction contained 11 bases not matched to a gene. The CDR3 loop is CASSITPTGGVYGYTF. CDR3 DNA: TGTGCCAGCAGCATTACGCCTACAGGGGGCGTCTATGGCTACACCTTC.

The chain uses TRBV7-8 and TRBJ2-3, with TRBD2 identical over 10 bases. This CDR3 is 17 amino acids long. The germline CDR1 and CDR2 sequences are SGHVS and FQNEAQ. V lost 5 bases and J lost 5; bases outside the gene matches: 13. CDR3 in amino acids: CASSLRESGREGDTQYF. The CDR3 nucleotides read TGTGCCAGCAGCCTAAGGGAAAGCGGGAGGGAAGGAGATACGCAGTATTTT.

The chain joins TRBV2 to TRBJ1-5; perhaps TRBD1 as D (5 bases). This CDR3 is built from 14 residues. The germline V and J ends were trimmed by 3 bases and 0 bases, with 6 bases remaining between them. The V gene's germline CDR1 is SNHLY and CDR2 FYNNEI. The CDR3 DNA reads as TGTGCCAGCAGTGACGGGGGTAGCAATCAGCCCCAGCATTTT. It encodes CASSDGGSNQPQHF.